These 29 T cell receptor beta chains were all obtained from the same sample, sequenced in a study of cytomegalovirus exposure and HLA in healthy donors. Amplification used 60 Vbeta primers and 13 Jbeta primers. TCRdb keeps only in-frame clones here, not all; method: immunoSEQ multiplex PCR. The sample table includes about 200,000 clones. Sequencing was done on a sample of PBMCs. The origin of the receptors is a boy aged 5-17 years in good health and CMV-seronegative.

The chain carries TRBV2 and TRBJ2-3; D perhaps matches TRBD2 (5 bases). The germline V gene has CDR1 SNHLY and CDR2 FYNNEI. The V end was cut by 2 bases, the J end by 14 bases, with 14 bases between. The CDR3 runs 12 residues. DNA of the CDR3: TGTGCCAGCAGTGAAAGGAGGCAAGAGGCGTATTTT. Protein product: CASSERRQEAYF.

The DNA for the CDR3 is TGCGCCAGCAGCTCCCCTTGGAGGACAGGGGTTTCCTACGAGCAGTACTTC. This gives the protein CASSSPWRTGVSYEQYF. The chain recombines TRBV5-1 with TRBJ2-7; TRBD1 aligns across 9 bases. Germline V gives CDR1 SGHRS, CDR2 YFSETQ. V was pared by 3 bases and J by 1 base, with 11 bases of the junction left unmatched. The CDR3 has 17 amino acids.

The chain combines TRBV30 with TRBJ1-1, with no clear D. Per the germline V gene, CDR1 is GTSNPN and CDR2 is SVGIG (reference sequence). V was cut by 7 bases and J by 0 bases, with 15 bases left in between. The CDR3 is 14 residues long. The CDR3 sequence is CASGPEEMNTEAFF. The DNA of the CDR3 is TGTGCCTCCGGTCCGGAGGAAATGAACACTGAAGCTTTCTTT.

The chain recombines TRBV19 with TRBJ1-2; TRBD1 is a possible D gene (5 bases). The CDR3 sequence is 12 residues long. Trimming pared 4 bases from V and 5 bases from J, leaving 8 bases between. Germline V CDR1 and CDR2: LNHDA, SQIVND (reference sequence). The CDR3 protein is CASSTSGYGYTF. The CDR3 region has the DNA TGTGCCAGTAGTACCTCAGGGTATGGCTACACCTTC. The full variable domain, its missing parts supplied by reference TRBV19 and TRBJ1-2, is DGGITQSPKYLFRKEGQNVTLSCEQNLNHDAMYWYRQDPGQGLRLIYYSQIVNDFQKGDIAEGYSVSREKKESFPLTVTSAQKNPTAFYLCASSTSGYGYTFGSGTRLTVV.

The chain carries TRBV5-6 and TRBJ2-7, with TRBD1 identical over 11 bases. Germline lookup yields CDR1 SGHDT and CDR2 YYEEEE. With 4 bases clipped from V and 2 bases from J, the junction kept 8 bases outside the gene matches. The CDR3 length is 16 residues. The DNA of the CDR3 is TGTGCCAGCAGCCCGGCGGGGGGACAGGGGGCCTACGAGCAGTACTTC. Translating gives CASSPAGGQGAYEQYF. The entire variable domain, with the rest obtained from reference TRBV5-6 and TRBJ2-7, is as follows: DAGVTQSPTHLIKTRGQQVTLRCSPKSGHDTVSWYQQALGQGPQFIFQYYEEEERQRGNFPDRFSGHQFPNYSSELNVNALLLGDSALYLCASSPAGGQGAYEQYFGPGTRLTVT.

J is TRBJ1-3 and V is TRBV30; D gene ambiguous. CDR1 GTSNPN and CDR2 SVGIG come from the germline V gene (reference sequence). CDR3 length: 12 residues. V shed 4 bases and J shed 1 base, with 5 bases lying between them. The CDR3 DNA is TGTGCCTGGACAGCGTCTGGAAACACCATATATTTT. Residues: CAWTASGNTIYF.

The rearrangement links TRBV4-3 to TRBJ2-5, with TRBD2 identical over 7 bases. The end of the DNA fits TRBJ2-7 better, so the J call may be wrong. CDR1 and CDR2 (germline): LGHNA, YSLEER. This CDR3 spans 13 amino acids. As DNA, the CDR3 is TGCGCCAGCAGCCAGGGGGGGGCCTACGAGCAGTACTTC. This translates into CASSQGGAYEQYF.

Notes on this clone: Distinct nucleotide sequences in the sample also encode this CDR3. The chain joins TRBV5-1 to TRBJ2-1; the match to TRBD2 covers 9 bases. The V gene end was trimmed by 2 bases and the J gene end by 2 bases; junction bases not matched to a gene: 2. The CDR3 has 15 amino acids. CDR1 and CDR2 (germline): SGHRS, YFSETQ. In nucleotides, the CDR3 is TGCGCCAGCAGCTTAGCGGGGGGAACCTACAATGAGCAGTTCTTC. Protein: CASSLAGGTYNEQFF.

This rearrangement joins TRBV15 to TRBJ1-2; D unresolved. The V and J ends lost 1 base and 4 bases respectively, with 10 bases between them. There are 14 residues in the CDR3. The V gene's germline CDR1 is LNHNV and CDR2 YYDKDF (reference sequence). The CDR3 region has the DNA TGTGCCACCAGCAGAGCCCCCGGGATCTATGGCTACACCTTC. This sequence encodes CATSRAPGIYGYTF.

The CDR3 DNA is TGTGCCAGCAGCTTCGGGACAGACTCCTACAATGAGCAGTTCTTC. Translated: CASSFGTDSYNEQFF. The rearrangement uses TRBV7-6 and TRBJ2-1; 7 nucleotides agree with TRBD1. From germline, CDR1 is SGHVS and CDR2 FNYEAQ. Trimming took 3 bases from V and 0 from J; bases not matched to a gene: 2. The CDR3 has 15 amino acids.

This sequence joins TRBV4-1 and TRBJ2-5; 7 nucleotides agree with TRBD2. TRBJ2-7 explains the end of the DNA better; the J call may be wrong. CDR3 length equals 17 residues. Germline assignment: CDR1 MGHRA and CDR2 YSYEKL. In DNA form, the CDR3 reads TGCGCCAGCAGCCAATGGGGTGTTCCGGGGGGTGCCTACGAGCAGTACTTC. Encoded protein: CASSQWGVPGGAYEQYF.

V and J are TRBV10-3 and TRBJ2-7; tentative D call: TRBD2 (6 bases). The CDR3 runs 15 residues. The germline CDR1 and CDR2 sequences are ENHRY and SYGVKD. The V and J ends lost 6 bases and 6 bases respectively, with 21 bases between them. CDR3 nucleotide sequence: TGTGCCATCAGGGCCGGGACTGCGGACCGGGTCGAGCAGTACTTC. Protein: CAIRAGTADRVEQYF.

V and J are TRBV7-3 and TRBJ2-3; D remains unclear. This CDR3 is built from 15 residues. Germline-derived CDR1 and CDR2 are SGHTA and FQGTGA. The ends were cut back, 8 bases at V and 2 bases at J, with 17 bases in the middle. DNA of the CDR3: TGTGCCAGCGGTTTTTCGACACCGAACACAGATACGCAGTATTTT. This gives the protein CASGFSTPNTDTQYF.

The CDR3 reads CASSINRENYGYTF. As DNA, the CDR3 is TGTGCCAGTAGCATAAACAGGGAGAACTATGGCTACACCTTC. The chain uses TRBV19 and TRBJ1-2; D may be TRBD1 (6 bases). The CDR3 contains 14 residues. Germline loops: CDR1 LNHDA, CDR2 SQIVND (reference sequence). Trimming took off 6 bases at V and 2 bases at J, with 13 bases between the two ends. Full variable domain (outside the CDR3, taken from reference TRBV19 and TRBJ1-2): DGGITQSPKYLFRKEGQNVTLSCEQNLNHDAMYWYRQDPGQGLRLIYYSQIVNDFQKGDIAEGYSVSREKKESFPLTVTSAQKNPTAFYLCASSINRENYGYTFGSGTRLTVV.

Here the CDR3 reads CASSRTGGNQPQHF. CDR3 DNA sequence: TGCGCCAGCAGCAGGACAGGGGGCAATCAGCCCCAGCATTTT. The chain couples TRBV4-1 to TRBJ1-5; TRBD1 matches at 9 bases. The CDR3 is made up of 14 amino acids. Trimming cost V 5 bases and J 2 bases; bases outside gene matches: 1. The germline V gene has CDR1 MGHRA and CDR2 YSYEKL.

This rearrangement joins TRBV27 to TRBJ2-3, with 7 positions matching TRBD1. Trimming at V came to 5 bases and at J to 3 bases, leaving 8 bases not matched to a gene. Germline V gene lookup returns CDR1 MNHEY and CDR2 SMNVEV (reference sequence). The CDR3 runs 15 residues. The CDR3 reads CASSPLTGKTDTQYF. Written as DNA, the CDR3 is TGTGCCAGCAGTCCGTTGACAGGGAAGACAGATACGCAGTATTTT.

The CDR3: CASSLGTGLFSYEQYF. CDR3 coding DNA: TGTGCCAGCAGCTTAGGGACAGGGCTGTTTTCCTACGAGCAGTACTTC. The chain links TRBV7-6 to TRBJ2-5, with TRBD1 identical over 8 bases. Gene TRBJ2-7 matches the end of the DNA better, so the J call may be wrong. The CDR3 length is 16 residues. CDR1 and CDR2 (germline): SGHVS, FNYEAQ.

The rearrangement uses TRBV7-9 and TRBJ1-5; D remains ambiguous. The CDR3 is 12 residues long. Germline V CDR1 and CDR2: SEHNR, FQNEAQ (reference sequence). V dropped 5 bases and J dropped 5 bases, with 7 bases sitting between them. CDR3 coding DNA: TGTGCCAGCAGCGTACACGATCAGCCCCAGCATTTT. It is translated as CASSVHDQPQHF.

The chain employs TRBV4-3 and TRBJ2-1, with TRBD2 matching over 7 bases. Germline lookup yields CDR1 LGHNA and CDR2 YSLEER. The CDR3 length is 16 residues. Trimming removed 0 bases from V and 4 bases from J; junction bases left unmatched: 6. The CDR3 DNA is TGCGCCAGCAGCCAAGACCGAGCGGGGTCTTACAATGAGCAGTTCTTC. It specifies CASSQDRAGSYNEQFF.

The J gene is TRBJ2-5, the V gene TRBV27, with TRBD2 as a possible D gene (7 bases). V lost 4 bases and J lost 3, with 15 bases in between. This CDR3 spans 15 amino acids. Germline CDR1 and CDR2: MNHEY and SMNVEV (reference sequence). CDR3 sequence reads: CASSSHRAGEETQYF. The CDR3 DNA is TGTGCCAGCAGTTCCCACAGGGCGGGAGAAGAGACCCAGTACTTC.

The chain employs TRBV10-1 and TRBJ2-1, with 9 positions matching TRBD2. Germline V gene sequence: CDR1 WNHNN, CDR2 SYGVQD (reference sequence). This CDR3 has 19 amino acids. V lost 6 bases and J lost 0; bases outside the gene matches: 15. DNA of the CDR3: TGCGCCAGCAGGGGGGTTAGAGCGGGGGGCATGAGCTCCTACAATGAGCAGTTCTTC. It yields the protein CASRGVRAGGMSSYNEQFF.

The chain recombines TRBV19 with TRBJ1-6; 8 bases agree with TRBD1. The length of the CDR3 is 14 residues. CDR1 and CDR2 (germline): LNHDA, SQIVND (reference sequence). V shed 8 bases and J 3 bases; nucleotides not matched to a gene: 3. The CDR3 is CASSQGVYNSPLHF. For the CDR3, the DNA is TGTGCCAGTTCACAGGGGGTCTATAATTCACCCCTCCACTTT. Complete variable domain (other parts from reference TRBV19 and TRBJ1-6): DGGITQSPKYLFRKEGQNVTLSCEQNLNHDAMYWYRQDPGQGLRLIYYSQIVNDFQKGDIAEGYSVSREKKESFPLTVTSAQKNPTAFYLCASSQGVYNSPLHFGNGTRLTVT.

This chain joins TRBV6-5 and TRBJ2-5; a possible D gene is TRBD2 (5 bases). V was clipped by 0 bases and J by 7 bases, with 15 bases between them. CDR1 is MNHEY and CDR2 is SVGAGI in the germline V gene. CDR3 length: 15 amino acids. The CDR3 sequence: CASSYSWTAAGTQYF. Here the CDR3 DNA reads TGTGCCAGCAGTTACTCCTGGACTGCGGCGGGGACCCAGTACTTC.

The chain employs TRBV18 and TRBJ1-5, with D tentatively TRBD1 (5 bases). CDR1 and CDR2 from the germline V gene are KGHSH and LQKENI. The CDR3 contains 13 residues. With 6 bases removed from V and 6 bases from J, the gap between germline ends came to 12 bases. CDR3 amino acids: CASSADSGQPQHF. CDR3 nucleotide sequence: TGTGCCAGCTCCGCTGACAGTGGTCAGCCCCAGCATTTT.

The chain recombines TRBV15 with TRBJ1-3; TRBD1 might be the D (5 bases). The germline V gene has CDR1 LNHNV and CDR2 YYDKDF (reference sequence). The CDR3 is 16 residues long. V shed 0 bases and J shed 1 base, with 10 bases lying between them. CDR3 amino acids: CATSRDPPGSGNTIYF. The CDR3 nucleotides are TGTGCCACCAGCAGAGACCCCCCAGGGTCTGGAAACACCATATATTTT.

The chain employs TRBV6-6 and TRBJ2-7; tentatively, D is TRBD1 (6 bases). Germline V lookup: CDR1 MNHNY, CDR2 SVGAGI (reference sequence). V was shortened by 5 bases and J by 6 bases, with 8 bases between the two germline ends. CDR3 length equals 11 residues. Here the CDR3 DNA reads TGTGCCAGCAGTGAGACAGGCGAGCAGTACTTC. It encodes CASSETGEQYF.

This rearrangement joins TRBV7-2 to TRBJ2-3, with D possibly being TRBD2 (6 bases). V gave up 8 bases and J gave up 0 bases, with 15 bases separating them. The V gene's germline CDR1 is SGHTA and CDR2 FQGNSA. The CDR3 runs to 15 residues. The chain's CDR3 is CASAVGGPSTDTQYF. DNA of the CDR3: TGTGCCAGCGCCGTCGGGGGACCTAGCACAGATACGCAGTATTTT.

The chain employs TRBV6-6 and TRBJ1-2, with D maybe TRBD1 (6 bases). The CDR3 spans 13 residues. Germline lookup yields CDR1 MNHNY and CDR2 SVGAGI (reference sequence). The V end was cut by 4 bases, the J end by 8 bases, with 14 bases between. The CDR3 spells CASSFAGVGGYTF. For the CDR3, the DNA is TGTGCCAGCAGTTTTGCAGGGGTCGGGGGCTACACCTTC.

This rearrangement joins TRBV4-1 to TRBJ2-7; 7 positions match TRBD1. The CDR3 runs 14 residues. Per germline, CDR1 MGHRA and CDR2 YSYEKL. The junction had 11 bases not matched to a gene; V was cut back by 8 bases and J by 4 bases. This CDR3 is CASAPGQAHYEQYF. CDR3 nucleotides: TGCGCCAGCGCGCCCGGACAGGCCCATTACGAGCAGTACTTC.